One TCR beta chain is described in this entry. The sample originates from a study of blood T cell repertoires in COVID-19. Study as a whole: The study drew acute and convalescent COVID-19 samples from the United States, Italy and Spain. T cells, B-cell-depleted T cells, or PBMCs provided the cDNA or gDNA that served as material.

In the study's own analysis: Reference gene primers were amplified, and this amplification served to estimate nucleated cell counts. The protocol was immunoSEQ multiplex PCR, while the TCRdb copy is restricted to in-frame clones and leaves out a portion. That table supplies the V and J calls and clone size; D and trimming were determined from the DNA. The sample gives roughly 290,000 clones, about nine tenths of which show up once; around 12% is in the top ten. This sequence was found in a woman aged 55-70 years with acute or convalescent COVID-19. Sequencing was carried out using peripheral blood.

The CDR3 loop is CASSFGTANSYEQYF. For the CDR3, the DNA is TGTGCCAGCAGCTTCGGGACAGCGAACTCCTACGAGCAGTACTTC. V is TRBV5-6 and J is TRBJ2-7; 7 positions agree with TRBD1. The V and J ends lost 2 bases and 0 bases, in that order; junction bases with no gene match: 5. The CDR3 runs to 15 residues. CDR1 SGHDT and CDR2 YYEEEE come from the germline V gene.